Here is one T cell receptor (beta chain) with its context. Clones were read by immunoSEQ multiplex PCR, and TCRdb kept only the in-frame ones, dropping some. The table includes under 100,000 clones, more than 75% detected once. The sample originates from a study of blood T cell repertoires in COVID-19. The CDR3 runs 14 residues. Per the germline V gene, CDR1 is MNHNY and CDR2 is SVGAGI (reference sequence). V was pared by 0 bases and J by 4 bases, with 7 bases between. The clonotype was recovered from a woman aged 80 or over with active or convalescent COVID-19. The V and J genes are TRBV6-6 and TRBJ2-1, with D possibly matching TRBD1 (5 bases). The sequenced material came from peripheral blood. As DNA, the CDR3 is TGTGCCAGCAGTTACTCACAGGATTACAATGAGCAGTTCTTC. Translating gives CASSYSQDYNEQFF.